The entry that follows covers one TCR beta chain sequence. Its antigen remains unknown. This record comes from a study of T cell responses to AZD1222 COVID-19 vaccine. Whole-study results and caveats: Sampling captured repertoires only after the peak T cell response. Only a handful of AZD1222 recipients were seropositive at baseline. Nearly half of spike-specific TCRs reportedly target variant regions that are unmutated in the B.1.351 and B.1.1.7 variants. When two AZD1222 doses had been given, Spike-specific TCR breadth and depth rose.

Assay used: immunoSEQ multiplex PCR; TCRdb lists only in-frame clones, some missing. Of 100,000 to 130,000 clones listed, roughly nine tenths are singletons. CDR1 is MNHEY, CDR2 SVGAGI, per germline. The CDR3 runs 13 residues. The V segment lost 6 bases and the J segment 13 bases; nucleotides outside the gene matches: 15. This TCR derives from an adult in good health. The specimen was peripheral blood, collected on day 0 of MenACWY control vaccination. The J gene is TRBJ2-7, the V gene TRBV6-5; the match to TRBD2 covers 7 bases. The CDR3, as DNA: TGTGCCAGCAGCCCACAGCGGGGAGTTGATAGATACTTC. As protein: CASSPQRGVDRYF.